This TCR beta chain emerged from a study of T cell responses to AZD1222 COVID-19 vaccine. Study-wide points: Among the donors, most were white British and more were female, and clonal diversity was possibly underestimated. The breadth and depth of Spike-specific TCRs increased once two AZD1222 doses had been given.

The method was immunoSEQ multiplex PCR; TCRdb's version includes in-frame clones alone and lacks a portion of them. The table has some 100,000 clones, around 90% seen once. Turning to this clone: Antigen unknown.

Germline CDR1 and CDR2: SEHNR and FQNEAQ (reference sequence). The CDR3 runs to 13 residues. Trimming took 2 bases from V and 7 from J, leaving 9 bases between them. The chain employs TRBV7-9 and TRBJ1-3; D is unclear. The input for sequencing was peripheral blood, taken on day 0 of AZD1222 vaccination. This clonotype originated in an adult in good health. CDR3 nucleotide sequence: TGTGCCAGCAGCTTATTGGTCCTCAACACCATATATTTT. Translating gives CASSLLVLNTIYF.